A single sample is the source of the 26 T cell receptor beta chains below, sequenced in a study of blood T cells in healthy people across ages. Primers used in a second PCR of roughly 7 to 12 cycles were a sample-barcoded 5' primer and a J-beta primer mix. One entry per CDR3 protein, called by TCRdb with MiXCR from the 5' RACE reads. This table has 500,000 to 600,000 distinct CDR3 sequences, approximately 30% appearing once. What was sequenced was blood. The receptors stem from a woman in her 70s in good health.

This clonotype has at least ten counts. The chain links TRBV12-3 or TRBV12-4 to TRBJ1-6, with 8 positions matching TRBD1. The CDR3 is made up of 15 amino acids. The V segment lost 5 bases and the J segment 3 bases; nucleotides outside the gene matches: 3. The DNA of the CDR3 is TGTGCCAGCAGTCCCGACAGGGGCTATAATTCACCCCTCCACTTT. The encoded protein is CASSPDRGYNSPLHF.

The rearrangement joins TRBV7-9 to TRBJ2-3; D is unresolved. This CDR3 is built from 13 residues. With 4 bases removed from V and 7 bases from J, the gap between germline ends came to 12 bases. The germline gives CDR1 SEHNR, CDR2 FQNEAQ (reference sequence). As DNA, the CDR3 is TGTGCCAGCAGCTCCAGTGGGTCACATACGCAGTATTTT. Its protein is CASSSSGSHTQYF.

The rearrangement links TRBV2 to TRBJ2-5; 8 bases are shared with TRBD1. J gave up 3 bases and V 5 bases, and 8 bases lay outside the gene matches. Looked up from germline, CDR1 is SNHLY and CDR2 is FYNNEI. The CDR3 extends over 15 amino acids. CDR3 DNA sequence: TGTGCCAGCAGTCTACTTACAGGGGGAGAAGAGACCCAGTACTTC. Translated, it gives CASSLLTGGEETQYF. Looking up the rest from reference TRBV2 and TRBJ2-5 gives the full variable domain: EPEVTQTPSHQVTQMGQEVILRCVPISNHLYFYWYRQILGQKVEFLVSFYNNEISEKSEIFDDQFSVERPDGSNFTLKIRSTKLEDSAMYFCASSLLTGGEETQYFGPGTRLLVL.

Notes on this clonotype: The junction differs from germline at one of its ends, possibly a read error. The chain uses TRBV29-1 and TRBJ2-1; D ambiguous. The CDR3 contains 11 residues. Germline-derived CDR1 and CDR2 are SQVTM and ANQGSEA. CDR3 protein: CSGSSHNEQFF. CDR3 coding DNA: TGCAGCGGCAGCTCCCACAATGAGCAGTTCTTC.

This clonotype was detected a few times. This may stem from a read error, because a much larger clone lies one nucleotide away. The J gene is TRBJ2-5, the V gene TRBV7-2; no firm D call. The CDR3 contains 12 residues. Germline values: CDR1 SGHTA, CDR2 FQGNSA. V was pared by 11 bases and J by 4 bases, with 14 bases between. The CDR3 spells CAGNSYRETQYF. The CDR3 bases are TGTGCCGGCAACAGTTACCGAGAGACCCAGTACTTC. Filled out from reference TRBV7-2 and TRBJ2-5, the complete variable domain reads GAGVSQSPSNKVTEKGKDVELRCDPISGHTALYWYRQSLGQGLEFLIYFQGNSAPDKSGLPSDRFSAERTGGSVSTLTIQRTQQEDSAVYLCAGNSYRETQYFGPGTRLLVL.

This clonotype was counted a few times. The chain carries TRBV7-8 and TRBJ2-4; D tentatively reads TRBD1 or TRBD2 (5 bases each). The V end lost 1 base, the J end lost 0 bases, and 19 bases lay between the germline ends. The CDR3 totals 19 residues. Germline V CDR1 and CDR2: SGHVS, FQNEAQ. Here the CDR3 reads CASSLGGRERALAKNIQYF. CDR3 coding DNA: TGTGCCAGCAGCTTAGGGGGCAGGGAGAGGGCCTTAGCCAAAAACATTCAGTACTTC.

This clonotype was recorded a few times. The chain links TRBV7-2 to TRBJ2-5; 12 nucleotides align to TRBD1. The DNA end lines up better with TRBJ2-7; the J call may be wrong. This CDR3 has 15 amino acids. Per germline, CDR1 SGHTA and CDR2 FQGNSA. In DNA, the CDR3 is TGTGCCAGCAGCTTAATGGGACAGGGGGCTAACGAGCAGTACTTC. Encoded protein: CASSLMGQGANEQYF.

This clonotype showed up just a few times. The chain combines TRBV5-1 with TRBJ2-3; TRBD1 is a possible D gene (6 bases). The CDR3 length is 15 residues. V was cut by 1 base and J by 3 bases, with 12 bases left in between. From germline, CDR1 is SGHRS and CDR2 YFSETQ. The CDR3 DNA sequence: TGCGCCAGCAGCTTGACGGGACAACGGACAGATACGCAGTATTTT. Translation: CASSLTGQRTDTQYF. Variable domain in full (rest from reference TRBV5-1 and TRBJ2-3): KAGVTQTPRYLIKTRGQQVTLSCSPISGHRSVSWYQQTPGQGLQFLFEYFSETQRNKGNFPGRFSGRQFSNSRSEMNVSTLELGDSALYLCASSLTGQRTDTQYFGPGTRLTVL.

This chain connects TRBV7-6 to TRBJ2-2; D possibly corresponds to TRBD2 (7 bases). This CDR3 region has 14 residues. V was cut by 4 bases and J by 8 bases, with 14 bases left in between. Germline CDR1 SGHVS, CDR2 FNYEAQ. The CDR3 DNA sequence: TGTGCCAGCAGCTCGCCGGGGGGCCAGGGGGAGCTGTTTTTT. It yields the protein CASSSPGGQGELFF.

This chain uses TRBV29-1 with TRBJ1-3; D perhaps matches TRBD1 (6 bases). CDR1 is SQVTM and CDR2 is ANQGSEA in the germline V gene. Trimming removed 6 bases at V and 2 bases at J, with 8 bases between. CDR3 size: 12 residues. This CDR3 is CSVTGTGNTIYF. Written as DNA, the CDR3 is TGCAGCGTAACAGGGACTGGAAACACCATATATTTT.

In its sample, this clonotype was seen a few times. The chain employs TRBV5-1 and TRBJ2-1; D is possibly TRBD1 (6 bases). V was trimmed by 0 bases and J by 2 bases, leaving 9 bases between them. The CDR3 consists of 15 residues. Germline assignment: CDR1 SGHRS and CDR2 YFSETQ. CDR3 residues: CASSLVTGTYNEQFF. CDR3 DNA sequence: TGCGCCAGCAGCTTGGTGACAGGAACCTACAATGAGCAGTTCTTC.

This clonotype has only a few counts. The rearrangement joins TRBV5-4 to TRBJ2-2; 9 nucleotides match TRBD2. CDR3 length equals 15 residues. V shed 4 bases and J 7 bases; nucleotides not matched to a gene: 8. Germline lookup yields CDR1 SGHNT and CDR2 YYREEE (reference sequence). The CDR3 loop is CASSPKRGDHGELFF. For the CDR3, the DNA is TGTGCCAGCAGCCCTAAGCGGGGGGACCACGGGGAGCTGTTTTTT.

The rearrangement joins TRBV10-3 to TRBJ2-1; TRBD2 is a possible D gene (6 bases). Germline V gene lookup returns CDR1 ENHRY and CDR2 SYGVKD. V lost 3 bases and J lost 0, with 12 bases in between. This CDR3 is 16 amino acids long. The CDR3 DNA is TGTGCCATCAGTGAAATAGCGGTAAGCTCCTACAATGAGCAGTTCTTC. Residues: CAISEIAVSSYNEQFF.

There are a few counts of this clonotype. The chain combines TRBV2 with TRBJ2-7, with D tentatively TRBD1 (5 bases). Looked up from germline, CDR1 is SNHLY and CDR2 is FYNNEI. V was cut by 6 bases and J by 7 bases, with 16 bases left in between. The length of the CDR3 is 13 residues. The CDR3 sequence is CASRGWGVDEQYF. The DNA for the CDR3 is TGTGCCAGCAGGGGATGGGGCGTCGATGAGCAGTACTTC.

Comment on this clonotype: An end of the junction does not agree with germline; a read error may underlie this. The chain couples TRBV5-1 to TRBJ1-2; D might be TRBD1 (6 bases). Germline lookup yields CDR1 SGHRS and CDR2 YFSETQ. The CDR3 runs to 15 residues. The CDR3 region is CASSPDTTGSGGYPF. CDR3 sequence (DNA): TGCGCCAGCAGCCCAGATACGACAGGCTCGGGGGGCTACCCCTTC.

This clonotype was observed a few times. The J gene is TRBJ1-2, the V gene TRBV6-6; D possibly corresponds to TRBD1 (6 bases). Germline-derived CDR1 and CDR2 are MNHNY and SVGAGI (reference sequence). The CDR3 contains 13 residues. With 2 bases removed from V and 4 bases from J, the gap between germline ends came to 8 bases. In DNA form, the CDR3 reads TGTGCCAGCAGTTACGGGGGCTCCTATGGCTACACCTTC. The encoded protein is CASSYGGSYGYTF.

This clonotype was seen a few times. The chain employs TRBV12-3 or TRBV12-4 and TRBJ1-4, with no clear D. The CDR3 is 15 residues long. Trimming left V 3 bases short and J 0 bases short, with 8 bases between. The CDR3 coding sequence is TGTGCCAGCAGTTTCACGATCGCAACTAATGAAAAACTGTTTTTT. Translation gives CASSFTIATNEKLFF.

The chain couples TRBV7-2 to TRBJ2-3, with 8 positions matching TRBD2. CDR1 SGHTA and CDR2 FQGNSA come from the germline V gene. This CDR3 has 16 amino acids. Unmatched junction bases numbered 5, after V lost 2 bases and J lost 1 base. This CDR3 is CASSLLAGMGTDTQYF. DNA for the CDR3: TGTGCCAGCAGCTTATTAGCGGGGATGGGCACAGATACGCAGTATTTT.

This clonotype showed up just a few times. This rearrangement joins TRBV7-3 to TRBJ2-5, with 8 bases identical to TRBD1. In germline, CDR1 is SGHTA, CDR2 FQGTGA. The CDR3 has 15 amino acids. Germline trimming cut 4 bases from V and 10 bases from J; bases unmatched to any gene: 14. This chain's CDR3 is CASSSTGGEFANQYF. For the CDR3, the DNA is TGTGCCAGCAGCTCTACAGGGGGAGAGTTTGCGAACCAGTACTTC.

Comments on this clonotype: Because the CDR3 is missing its conserved closing phenylalanine or tryptophan, this is likely a read error. This chain links TRBV24-1 with TRBJ2-5, with no clear D. Judging by the DNA end, TRBJ2-7 fits better; the J call may be wrong. Germline assignment: CDR1 KGHDR and CDR2 SFDVKD. The CDR3 is 15 residues long. CDR3 nucleotide sequence: TGTGCCACCAGGCCCCTAGGCCCTTCTGCCTACGAGCAGTACTCC. Translated, it gives CATRPLGPSAYEQYS.

The J gene is TRBJ2-1, the V gene TRBV20-1; TRBD1 agrees at 7 bases. There are 13 residues in the CDR3. Germline lookup yields CDR1 DFQATT and CDR2 SNEGSKA (reference sequence). V gave up 4 bases and J gave up 5 bases; unmatched junction bases: 5. The CDR3 protein is CSATDRLNNEQFF. The CDR3 DNA sequence: TGCAGTGCTACGGACAGGCTGAACAATGAGCAGTTCTTC.

CDR3 residues: CASHLGGRESYGYTF. CDR3 coding DNA: TGCGCCAGCCACCTGGGGGGCAGAGAATCTTATGGCTACACCTTC. V and J are TRBV5-1 and TRBJ1-2, with a possible D match to TRBD1 (6 bases). Trimming shortened V by 7 bases and J by 5 bases, and 21 bases separated the two germline ends. This CDR3 has 15 residues. Germline-derived CDR1 and CDR2 are SGHRS and YFSETQ. Variable domain in full (rest from reference TRBV5-1 and TRBJ1-2): KAGVTQTPRYLIKTRGQQVTLSCSPISGHRSVSWYQQTPGQGLQFLFEYFSETQRNKGNFPGRFSGRQFSNSRSEMNVSTLELGDSALYLCASHLGGRESYGYTFGSGTRLTVV.

The rearrangement uses TRBV7-9 and TRBJ1-4; the D is unclear. This CDR3 contains 15 residues. Germline lookup yields CDR1 SEHNR and CDR2 FQNEAQ (reference sequence). With 1 base removed from V and 3 bases from J, the gap between germline ends came to 9 bases. The DNA of the CDR3 is TGTGCCAGCAGCTTAGAACGGGTATCTAATGAAAAACTGTTTTTT. It yields the protein CASSLERVSNEKLFF.

In its sample, this clonotype was seen a few times. The V and J genes are TRBV9 and TRBJ2-3, with D possibly being TRBD2 (6 bases). The CDR3 spans 18 residues. Germline CDR1 SGDLS, CDR2 YYNGEE. Trimming cost V 1 base and J 2 bases, with 20 bases left between them. The CDR3 sequence is CASSVSPGLATNTDTQYF. The CDR3 DNA follows: TGTGCCAGCAGCGTATCTCCGGGACTCGCGACCAACACAGATACGCAGTATTTT.

Here the CDR3 reads CSAGLTGARPDAFF. CDR3 sequence (DNA): TGCAGCGCGGGCCTTACAGGGGCTCGCCCGGACGCTTTCTTT. The V gene is TRBV29-1, the J gene TRBJ1-1, with 7 bases lining up with TRBD1. V lost 7 bases and J lost 11; bases outside the gene matches: 19. CDR1 and CDR2 from the germline V gene are SQVTM and ANQGSEA. This CDR3 region has 14 residues.

The genes are TRBV27 and TRBJ1-2; 7 positions match TRBD1. The V gene's germline CDR1 is MNHEY and CDR2 SMNVEV (reference sequence). CDR3 length: 14 amino acids. V was clipped by 6 bases and J by 2 bases; unmatched bases: 6. The CDR3 DNA is TGTGCCAGCAGCGAGACAGGGTTGAACTATGGCTACACCTTC. This sequence encodes CASSETGLNYGYTF.